The 11 T cell receptor beta chains reported below all come from one sample, sequenced in a study of memory CD4+ T cells and cytomegalovirus serostatus. Single viable CD3+CD4+CD8-CD45RO+ cells were sorted as the memory CD4+ T cells. The method was immunoSEQ multiplex PCR; TCRdb's version includes in-frame clones alone and lacks a portion of them. This table holds about 73,000 clones, 60% to 80% found once. Sequencing used memory CD4+ T cells from blood. The origin of the receptors is an adult in good health and CMV-seropositive.

This chain connects TRBV14 to TRBJ2-2; no clear D gene. V was shortened by 5 bases and J by 6 bases, with 7 bases between the two germline ends. The germline V gene encodes CDR1 SGHDN and CDR2 FVKESK. The CDR3 contains 12 residues. The CDR3 region is CASSRFSGELFF. CDR3 nucleotides: TGTGCCAGCAGCAGATTTTCCGGGGAGCTGTTTTTT.

The rearrangement joins TRBV28 to TRBJ1-2; 8 bases map to TRBD1. V lost 7 bases, J lost 4 bases, and 2 bases stayed unmatched. CDR1 is MDHEN, CDR2 SYDVKM, per germline. The CDR3 totals 12 residues. The CDR3 bases are TGTGCCAGCAACAGGGGGGCCTATGGCTACACCTTC. It yields the protein CASNRGAYGYTF.

This sequence joins TRBV19 and TRBJ1-4, with 8 bases identical to TRBD1. CDR3 size: 14 residues. Germline loops: CDR1 LNHDA, CDR2 SQIVND (reference sequence). V was clipped by 6 bases and J by 4 bases; unmatched bases: 4. In nucleotides, the CDR3 is TGTGCCAGTAGCGGGACAGGACATAATGAAAAACTGTTTTTT. It is translated as CASSGTGHNEKLFF. Together with reference TRBV19 and TRBJ1-4, the CDR3 gives the full variable domain: DGGITQSPKYLFRKEGQNVTLSCEQNLNHDAMYWYRQDPGQGLRLIYYSQIVNDFQKGDIAEGYSVSREKKESFPLTVTSAQKNPTAFYLCASSGTGHNEKLFFGSGTQLSVL.

V and J are TRBV7-6 and TRBJ2-3; tentatively, D is TRBD2 (5 bases). This CDR3 comprises 14 residues. V shed 4 bases and J shed 3 bases, with 11 bases lying between them. Germline values: CDR1 SGHVS, CDR2 FNYEAQ. CDR3 in amino acids: CASSSGPGTDTQYF. CDR3 DNA sequence: TGTGCCAGCAGCTCCGGGCCGGGGACAGATACGCAGTATTTT.

This clone was counted once. The gene calls are TRBV29-1 and TRBJ2-3; TRBD1 agrees at 7 bases. Germline V gene sequence: CDR1 SQVTM, CDR2 ANQGSEA. CDR3 size: 12 residues. Germline trimming cut 6 bases from V and 6 bases from J; bases unmatched to any gene: 6. The DNA of the CDR3 is TGCAGCGTGCGACAGGGTTCGGATACGCAGTATTTT. Translating it yields CSVRQGSDTQYF.

The rearrangement joins TRBV27 to TRBJ2-7; TRBD1 aligns across 8 bases. V dropped 5 bases and J dropped 6; count of bases not matched to a gene: 9. CDR3 length: 14 amino acids. CDR1 and CDR2 from the germline V gene are MNHEY and SMNVEV (reference sequence). In nucleotides, the CDR3 is TGTGCCAGCAGTAAGACGGACAGGGTAGGCGAGCAGTACGTC. As protein: CASSKTDRVGEQYV.

This clone was recorded once. The chain recombines TRBV27 with TRBJ1-1; weak D call: TRBD1 (5 bases). This CDR3 comprises 14 residues. The V and J ends lost 0 bases and 5 bases respectively, with 10 bases between them. The germline CDR1 and CDR2 sequences are MNHEY and SMNVEV (reference sequence). CDR3: CASSLSRGWTEAFF. In DNA, the CDR3 is TGTGCCAGCAGTTTATCTAGGGGTTGGACTGAAGCTTTCTTT.

This sequence joins TRBV5-1 and TRBJ1-2; TRBD1 agrees at 8 bases. Germline values: CDR1 SGHRS, CDR2 YFSETQ. Trimming removed 1 base from V and 5 bases from J; junction bases left unmatched: 10. CDR3 length: 16 amino acids. CDR3 nucleotide sequence: TGCGCCAGCAGCTTGCGTCAGGGGGCGCGAGGGTATGGCTACACCTTC. This codes for CASSLRQGARGYGYTF.

This chain joins TRBV2 and TRBJ1-2, with 7 positions matching TRBD1. The CDR3 covers 13 residues. With 6 bases clipped from V and 7 bases from J, the junction kept 8 bases outside the gene matches. Germline assignment: CDR1 SNHLY and CDR2 FYNNEI. Written as DNA, the CDR3 is TGTGCCAGCAGCACGACAGGGAAGGCTGGCTACACCTTC. Encoded protein: CASSTTGKAGYTF.

The J gene is TRBJ2-7, the V gene TRBV7-2; 10 bases line up with TRBD1. This CDR3 is built from 16 residues. Trimming took 2 bases from V and 6 from J; bases not matched to a gene: 10. Germline CDR1 and CDR2: SGHTA and FQGNSA. CDR3 region: CASSLSPSTGGREQYF. CDR3 DNA: TGTGCCAGCAGCTTATCCCCCTCGACAGGGGGCCGCGAGCAGTACTTC.

The J gene is TRBJ2-3, the V gene TRBV28; 14 positions match TRBD2. V lost 3 bases, J lost 2 bases, and 1 base stayed unmatched. CDR1 and CDR2 from the germline V gene are MDHEN and SYDVKM. This CDR3 is built from 16 residues. For the CDR3, the DNA is TGTGCCAGCAGTTTGACTAGCGGGAGGGCCACAGATACGCAGTATTTT. Protein sequence: CASSLTSGRATDTQYF.